This TCR beta chain was sequenced during a study of blood T cell repertoires in COVID-19. Only in-frame clones appear in the TCRdb table, and some are missing; sequencing was by immunoSEQ multiplex PCR. The table has around 200,000 clones, 80% seen once. Germline V gene data show CDR1 as KGHDR and CDR2 as SFDVKD. The germline V and J ends were trimmed by 3 bases and 2 bases, with 15 bases remaining between them. The CDR3 extends over 16 amino acids. The rearrangement links TRBV24-1 to TRBJ1-2; TRBD1 might be the D (5 bases). The receptor was derived from a woman between 40 and 55 years old with acute COVID-19. Input material: PBMCs or T cells enriched from blood (not recorded which). CDR3: CATSDPAAGLNYGYTF. CDR3 nucleotide sequence: TGTGCCACCAGTGATCCCGCCGCAGGGTTGAACTATGGCTACACCTTC.